The entry below describes one TCR beta chain. The antigen is unknown. The data derive from a study of cytomegalovirus exposure and HLA in healthy donors. CDR1 is SGDLS, CDR2 YYNGEE, per germline. The CDR3 totals 16 residues. With V trimmed by 1 base and J by 1 base, 1 base remained unmatched. Study-level points and caveats: The sole available immune exposure information was CMV serostatus. Evidence from a later analysis indicated that most CMV-associated TCR beta chains looked HLA-restricted.

When sampled, the donors appeared nominally healthy, though they likely had unrecorded immune exposures. With 60 Vbeta and 13 Jbeta primers, the PCR was carried out. Data came from immunoSEQ multiplex PCR; TCRdb stores just in-frame clones and leaves some out. The top ten hold about 4% of the sample, which has 150,000 to 200,000 clones, around four fifths seen once. This TCR was recovered from a man over 45 in good health and CMV-seropositive. The chain employs TRBV9 and TRBJ2-3; 12 nucleotides align to TRBD2. Input material: PBMCs. The CDR3 DNA sequence: TGTGCCAGCAGCGTACTAGCGGGGGGGGGCACAGATACGCAGTATTTT. It encodes CASSVLAGGGTDTQYF.